The 18 T cell receptor beta chains listed next were all sequenced from one sample in a study of OX40 agonist ivuxolimab in advanced cancers. The repertoire was sequenced with immunoSEQ multiplex PCR; TCRdb's copy has only in-frame clones and lacks some. The sample contains about 49,000 clones, 65% to 85% of which appear only once. This sample comprised CD4+ or CD8+ T cells sorted from blood, obtained in a trial of the OX40 agonist ivuxolimab. The receptor source for this set is an adult with an advanced solid tumor such as melanoma, head and neck, liver or kidney cancer.

In DNA, the CDR3 is TGTGCCAGCAGTATGGACAGGGCCTACGAGCAGTACTTC. This encodes CASSMDRAYEQYF. The chain uses TRBV2 and TRBJ2-7; 8 bases match TRBD1. Losses at the gene ends were 5 bases for V and 2 bases for J; bases not matched to a gene: 2. The CDR3 is 13 residues long. Germline V lookup: CDR1 SNHLY, CDR2 FYNNEI.

The rearrangement links TRBV6-6 to TRBJ1-6; D call uncertain. V was cut by 2 bases and J by 10 bases, with 15 bases left in between. Germline values: CDR1 MNHNY, CDR2 SVGAGI (reference sequence). The length of the CDR3 is 15 residues. The CDR3 region has the DNA TGTGCCAGCAGTTACGATGGGGTGGAGCGGTCACCCCTCCACTTT. Translated: CASSYDGVERSPLHF.

The rearrangement uses TRBV5-1 and TRBJ1-2; TRBD1 agrees at 7 bases. J was trimmed by 2 bases and V by 4 bases; bases with no gene match: 5. The CDR3 loop spans 14 amino acids. Germline CDR1 reads SGHRS; CDR2 reads YFSETQ. For the CDR3, the DNA is TGCGCCAGCAGCACCGGGACAGCAAACTATGGCTACACCTTC. This sequence encodes CASSTGTANYGYTF.

This chain connects TRBV6-5 to TRBJ2-3, with 7 nucleotides matching TRBD1. Per germline, CDR1 MNHEY and CDR2 SVGAGI. V dropped 2 bases and J dropped 3; count of bases not matched to a gene: 8. The CDR3 covers 16 residues. In DNA form, the CDR3 reads TGTGCCAGCAGTTACACAGGACAGGCTTTTACAGATACGCAGTATTTT. The encoded protein is CASSYTGQAFTDTQYF.

The chain carries TRBV7-2 and TRBJ2-1, with TRBD2 matching 14 bases. CDR3 length equals 16 residues. V was clipped by 5 bases and J by 9 bases; unmatched bases: 9. Germline lookup yields CDR1 SGHTA and CDR2 FQGNSA. The CDR3 bases are TGTGCCAGCAGCCGAGACGGGACTAGCGGGAGTTTTGAGCAGTTCTTC. Translating gives CASSRDGTSGSFEQFF.

This chain joins TRBV15 and TRBJ2-1; 11 nucleotides align to TRBD2. Trimming at V came to 2 bases and at J to 3 bases, leaving 3 bases not matched to a gene. The CDR3 has 16 amino acids. Germline CDR1 and CDR2: LNHNV and YYDKDF (reference sequence). CDR3 DNA: TGTGCCACCAGCAGACTCCTAGCGGGAGGCTACAATGAGCAGTTCTTC. Its translation: CATSRLLAGGYNEQFF.

J is TRBJ2-1 and V is TRBV6-5; 9 bases agree with TRBD1. The CDR3 length is 15 residues. Germline assignment: CDR1 MNHEY and CDR2 SVGAGI. V shed 5 bases, J shed 1 base, and the junction held 3 bases outside the gene matches. The CDR3 spells CASSTDRGSYNEQFF. The CDR3 DNA follows: TGTGCCAGCAGTACGGACAGGGGTTCCTACAATGAGCAGTTCTTC.

V and J are TRBV7-9 and TRBJ2-7; D is possibly TRBD1 (5 bases). This CDR3 spans 13 amino acids. Trimming pared 7 bases from V and 2 bases from J, leaving 12 bases between. The germline CDR1 and CDR2 sequences are SEHNR and FQNEAQ (reference sequence). DNA of the CDR3: TGTGCCAGCACCTCAGGGCCCACCTACGAGCAGTACTTC. Residues: CASTSGPTYEQYF.

The J gene is TRBJ1-2, the V gene TRBV6-1; maybe TRBD1 (5 bases). Trimming took off 1 base at V and 4 bases at J, with 22 bases between the two ends. Germline V gives CDR1 MNHNS, CDR2 SASEGT. There are 18 residues in the CDR3. The CDR3 DNA reads as TGTGCCAGCAGTGAAGAAGAAGGAGGCCGTGTGAGGGGCTATGGCTACACCTTC. Translating gives CASSEEEGGRVRGYGYTF.

The chain recombines TRBV6-1 with TRBJ1-2; D is ambiguous. CDR1 is MNHNS, CDR2 SASEGT, per germline. Trimming stripped 4 bases from V and 8 bases from J, with 11 bases between. The CDR3 contains 12 residues. For the CDR3, the DNA is TGTGCCAGCAGTGCGGGCACGTACGGCTACACCTTC. Its protein is CASSAGTYGYTF.

This chain links TRBV6-1 with TRBJ2-7, with 9 bases that match TRBD2. Losses at the gene ends were 4 bases for V and 1 base for J; bases not matched to a gene: 5. The CDR3 contains 15 residues. From germline, CDR1 is MNHNS and CDR2 SASEGT. CDR3 in amino acids: CASSVVLAGSYEQYF. Written as DNA, the CDR3 is TGTGCCAGCAGTGTAGTTCTAGCGGGGTCCTACGAGCAGTACTTC.

This chain uses TRBV14 with TRBJ2-7, with unresolved D. The CDR3 is 12 residues long. The V gene lost 1 base and the J gene lost 6 bases, with 7 bases spanning the gap. The germline V gene has CDR1 SGHDN and CDR2 FVKESK. CDR3 loop: CASSQVGLEQYF. The DNA for the CDR3 is TGTGCCAGCAGCCAAGTCGGGCTCGAGCAGTACTTC.

This sequence joins TRBV14 and TRBJ2-7; no reliable D call. Germline V lookup: CDR1 SGHDN, CDR2 FVKESK. The CDR3 has 14 residues. Trimming cost V 0 bases and J 4 bases, with 10 bases left between them. The CDR3 loop reads CASSQDKAVYEQYF. CDR3 nucleotides: TGTGCCAGCAGCCAAGATAAGGCCGTTTACGAGCAGTACTTC.

This chain links TRBV7-3 with TRBJ2-1; D is undetermined. Per germline, CDR1 SGHTA and CDR2 FQGTGA. V lost 2 bases and J 1 base, leaving 6 bases between the germline ends. The CDR3 runs to 14 residues. The CDR3 nucleotides read TGTGCCAGCAGCTTAGCACTTTCCTACAATGAGCAGTTCTTC. Protein sequence: CASSLALSYNEQFF.

Many counts were recorded for this clone. V is TRBV7-9 and J is TRBJ2-3; weak D call: TRBD2 (5 bases). The CDR3 is 13 amino acids. The V and J ends lost 5 bases and 4 bases respectively, with 10 bases between them. Per the germline V gene, CDR1 is SEHNR and CDR2 is FQNEAQ (reference sequence). The CDR3: CASSPRGPDTQYF. DNA for the CDR3: TGTGCCAGCAGCCCCCGAGGGCCAGATACGCAGTATTTT.

This clone qualifies as medium-sized. The J gene is TRBJ1-5, the V gene TRBV11-2; weak D call: TRBD1 (6 bases). Germline CDR1 SGHAT, CDR2 FQNNGV. V gave up 1 base and J gave up 15 bases, with 19 bases separating them. There are 14 residues in the CDR3. The CDR3 loop reads CASSLAQGGGRLHF. The CDR3 DNA follows: TGTGCCAGCAGCTTAGCTCAGGGCGGGGGCAGATTGCATTTT.

This chain uses TRBV7-9 with TRBJ1-1, with no clear D. Germline loops: CDR1 SEHNR, CDR2 FQNEAQ (reference sequence). V was cut by 2 bases and J by 1 base, with 5 bases left in between. The CDR3 is 13 residues long. In DNA, the CDR3 is TGTGCCAGCAGCTTACCGGAGAACACTGAAGCTTTCTTT. It translates to CASSLPENTEAFF.

V gene TRBV18 combines with J gene TRBJ2-4; 7 bases map to TRBD2. V lost 0 bases to trimming and J lost 3 bases; unmatched junction nucleotides: 2. The CDR3 length is 15 residues. Germline V gene data show CDR1 as KGHSH and CDR2 as LQKENI. The CDR3 DNA is TGTGCCAGCTCACCACCCCTAGCGGTCAAAAACATTCAGTACTTC. Translating it yields CASSPPLAVKNIQYF.